One T cell receptor beta chain is described in this entry. This sample was included in a study of T cells in Graves' hyperthyroidism and ophthalmopathy. RNA transcripts provided the source from which TCR beta CDR3 regions were amplified. During a first-round RT-PCR of the TCR CDR3, the HTBI primer set was used. TCRdb reprocessed the multiplex PCR reads via MiXCR and lists one record per CDR3 protein. The profile shows some 510,000 distinct CDR3 sequences, around 20% of them singletons. With 3 bases removed from V and 7 bases from J, the gap between germline ends came to 9 bases. Per germline, CDR1 KGHDR and CDR2 SFDVKD. The CDR3 loop spans 13 amino acids.

This chain joins TRBV24-1 and TRBJ1-5; weak D call: TRBD1 (5 bases). The source is a young man with Graves' hyperthyroidism. The sample taken for sequencing was blood. The CDR3 DNA sequence: TGTGCCACCAGTGATCGTGGGGACCAGCCCCAGCATTTT. Its translation is CATSDRGDQPQHF.